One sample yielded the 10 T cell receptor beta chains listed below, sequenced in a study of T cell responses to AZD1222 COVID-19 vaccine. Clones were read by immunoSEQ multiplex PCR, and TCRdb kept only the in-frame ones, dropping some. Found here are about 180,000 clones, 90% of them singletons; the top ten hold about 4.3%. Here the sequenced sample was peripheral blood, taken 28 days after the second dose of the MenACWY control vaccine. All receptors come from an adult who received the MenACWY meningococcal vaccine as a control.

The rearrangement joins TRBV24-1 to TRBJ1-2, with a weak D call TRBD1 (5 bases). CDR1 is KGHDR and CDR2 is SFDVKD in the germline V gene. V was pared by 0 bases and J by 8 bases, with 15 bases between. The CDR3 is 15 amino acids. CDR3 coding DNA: TGTGCCACCAGTGATTTGGGGGGGGAGGAAGGCGGCTACACCTTC. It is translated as CATSDLGGEEGGYTF.

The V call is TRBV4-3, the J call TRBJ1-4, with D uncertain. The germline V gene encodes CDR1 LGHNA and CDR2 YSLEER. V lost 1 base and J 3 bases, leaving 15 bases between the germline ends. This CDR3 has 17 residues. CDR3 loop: CASSQVRHPAPNEKLFF. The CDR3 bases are TGCGCCAGCAGCCAAGTTCGGCACCCGGCTCCTAATGAAAAACTGTTTTTT.

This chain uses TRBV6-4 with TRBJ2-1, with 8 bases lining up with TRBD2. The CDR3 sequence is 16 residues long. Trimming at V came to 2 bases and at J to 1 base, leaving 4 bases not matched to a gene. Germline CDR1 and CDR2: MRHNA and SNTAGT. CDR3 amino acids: CASSDIVAGSYNEQFF. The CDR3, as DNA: TGTGCCAGCAGTGACATCGTAGCGGGATCCTACAATGAGCAGTTCTTC.

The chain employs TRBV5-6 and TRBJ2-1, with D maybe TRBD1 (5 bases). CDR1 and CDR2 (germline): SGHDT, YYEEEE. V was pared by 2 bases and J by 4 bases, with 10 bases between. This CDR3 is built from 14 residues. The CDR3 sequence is CASSFRARYNEQFF. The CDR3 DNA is TGTGCCAGCAGCTTCAGGGCGCGGTACAATGAGCAGTTCTTC. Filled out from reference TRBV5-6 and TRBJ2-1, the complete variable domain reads DAGVTQSPTHLIKTRGQQVTLRCSPKSGHDTVSWYQQALGQGPQFIFQYYEEEERQRGNFPDRFSGHQFPNYSSELNVNALLLGDSALYLCASSFRARYNEQFFGPGTRLTVL.

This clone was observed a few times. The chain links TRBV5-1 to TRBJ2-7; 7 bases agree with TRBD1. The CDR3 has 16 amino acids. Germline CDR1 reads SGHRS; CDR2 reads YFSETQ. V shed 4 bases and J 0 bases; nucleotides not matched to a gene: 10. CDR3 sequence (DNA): TGCGCCAGCAGCCCCCAGGGACAGCGAAGCTCCTACGAGCAGTACTTC. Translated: CASSPQGQRSSYEQYF.

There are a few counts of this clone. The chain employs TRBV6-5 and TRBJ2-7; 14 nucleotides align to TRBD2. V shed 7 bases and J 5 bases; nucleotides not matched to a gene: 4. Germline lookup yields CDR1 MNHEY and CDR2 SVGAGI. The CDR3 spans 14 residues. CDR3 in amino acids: CASIRLAGGDEQYF. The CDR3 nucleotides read TGTGCCAGCATACGACTAGCGGGAGGGGACGAGCAGTACTTC.

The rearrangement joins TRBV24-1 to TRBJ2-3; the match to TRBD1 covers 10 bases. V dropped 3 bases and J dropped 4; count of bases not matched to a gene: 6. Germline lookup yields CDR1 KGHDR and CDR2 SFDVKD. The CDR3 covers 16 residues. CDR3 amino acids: CATSDPGTGVADTQYF. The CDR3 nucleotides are TGTGCCACCAGTGATCCCGGGACAGGGGTCGCAGATACGCAGTATTTT.

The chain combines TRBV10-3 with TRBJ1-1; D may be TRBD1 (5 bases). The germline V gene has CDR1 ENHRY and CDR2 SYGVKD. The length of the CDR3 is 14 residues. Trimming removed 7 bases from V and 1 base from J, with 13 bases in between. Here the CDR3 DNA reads TGTGCCATCACCGAACAGGATCGGAACACTGAAGCTTTCTTT. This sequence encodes CAITEQDRNTEAFF.

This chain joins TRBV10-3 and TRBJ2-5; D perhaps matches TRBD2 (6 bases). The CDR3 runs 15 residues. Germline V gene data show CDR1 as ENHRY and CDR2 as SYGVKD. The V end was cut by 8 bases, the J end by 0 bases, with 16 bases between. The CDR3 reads CAIGSSSVYQETQYF. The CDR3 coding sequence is TGTGCCATCGGATCGTCTAGCGTCTACCAAGAGACCCAGTACTTC.

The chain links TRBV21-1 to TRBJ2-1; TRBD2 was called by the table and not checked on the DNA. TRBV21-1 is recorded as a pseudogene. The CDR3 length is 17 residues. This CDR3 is CASSKGRAGGSYNEQFF. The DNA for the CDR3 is TGTGCCAGCAGCAAAGGAAGAGCGGGGGGCTCCTACAATGAGCAGTTCTTC.